Listed here are 3 T cell receptor beta chains from one sample, sequenced in a study of blood T cell repertoires in COVID-19. Sequencing was performed with immunoSEQ multiplex PCR; in TCRdb, only in-frame clones are kept and a portion is missing. The sample yields around 260,000 clones, more than 85% seen once. The sequenced sample consisted of peripheral blood. Receptors originate from a man aged 25 to 40 with acute or convalescent COVID-19.

This rearrangement joins TRBV29-1 to TRBJ1-1, with 7 bases that match TRBD1. Germline loops: CDR1 SQVTM, CDR2 ANQGSEA. J gave up 3 bases and V 5 bases, and 12 bases lay outside the gene matches. The CDR3 has 15 amino acids. The CDR3 bases are TGCAGCGTTCGACCTACCGACAGGGTAGACACTGAAGCTTTCTTT. Protein sequence: CSVRPTDRVDTEAFF.

The genes are TRBV12-3 or TRBV12-4 and TRBJ1-1, with TRBD1 as a possible D gene (5 bases). This CDR3 has 12 amino acids. The germline V and J ends were trimmed by 3 bases and 9 bases, with 11 bases remaining between them. The DNA of the CDR3 is TGTGCCAGCAGTTTGGTCAGGGCCCAAGCTTTCTTT. Translated, it gives CASSLVRAQAFF.

The chain joins TRBV11-2 to TRBJ2-5; 9 nucleotides match TRBD2. Germline V gives CDR1 SGHAT, CDR2 FQNNGV. This CDR3 has 17 amino acids. The V and J ends lost 3 bases and 5 bases, in that order; junction bases with no gene match: 13. This chain's CDR3 is CASSFTLLASGRETQYF. The CDR3 nucleotides are TGTGCCAGCAGCTTCACCCTACTGGCGAGCGGGAGGGAGACCCAGTACTTC. Complete variable domain (other parts from reference TRBV11-2 and TRBJ2-5): EAGVAQSPRYKIIEKRQSVAFWCNPISGHATLYWYQQILGQGPKLLIQFQNNGVVDDSQLPKDRFSAERLKGVDSTLKIQPAKLEDSAVYLCASSFTLLASGRETQYFGPGTRLLVL.